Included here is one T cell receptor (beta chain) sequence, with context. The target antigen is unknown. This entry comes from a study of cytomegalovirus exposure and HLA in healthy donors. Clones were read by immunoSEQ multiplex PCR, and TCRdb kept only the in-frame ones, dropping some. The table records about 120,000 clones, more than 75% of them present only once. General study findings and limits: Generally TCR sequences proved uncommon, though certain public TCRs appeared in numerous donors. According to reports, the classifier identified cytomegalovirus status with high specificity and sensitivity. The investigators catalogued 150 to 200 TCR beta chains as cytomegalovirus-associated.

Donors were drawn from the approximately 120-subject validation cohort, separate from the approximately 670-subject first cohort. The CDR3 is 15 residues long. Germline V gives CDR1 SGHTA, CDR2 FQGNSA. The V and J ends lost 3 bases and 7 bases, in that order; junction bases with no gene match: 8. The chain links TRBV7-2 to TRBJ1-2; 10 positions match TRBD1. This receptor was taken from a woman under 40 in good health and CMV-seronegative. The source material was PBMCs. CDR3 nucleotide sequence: TGTGCCAGCAGCTTTGGGACAGGGGATGTTTTTGGCTACACCTTC. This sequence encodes CASSFGTGDVFGYTF.